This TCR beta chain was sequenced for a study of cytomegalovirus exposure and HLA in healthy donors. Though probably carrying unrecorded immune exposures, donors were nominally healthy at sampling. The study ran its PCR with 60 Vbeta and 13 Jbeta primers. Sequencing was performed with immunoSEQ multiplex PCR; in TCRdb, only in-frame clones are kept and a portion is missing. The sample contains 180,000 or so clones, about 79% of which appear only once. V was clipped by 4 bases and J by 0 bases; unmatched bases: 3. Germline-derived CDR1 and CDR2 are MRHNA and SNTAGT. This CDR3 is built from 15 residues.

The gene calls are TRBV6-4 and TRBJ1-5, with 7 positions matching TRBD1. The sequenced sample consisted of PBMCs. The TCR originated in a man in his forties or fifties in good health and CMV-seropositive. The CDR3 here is CASSATGDSNQPQHF. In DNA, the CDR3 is TGTGCCAGCAGTGCAACAGGGGATAGCAATCAGCCCCAGCATTTT.